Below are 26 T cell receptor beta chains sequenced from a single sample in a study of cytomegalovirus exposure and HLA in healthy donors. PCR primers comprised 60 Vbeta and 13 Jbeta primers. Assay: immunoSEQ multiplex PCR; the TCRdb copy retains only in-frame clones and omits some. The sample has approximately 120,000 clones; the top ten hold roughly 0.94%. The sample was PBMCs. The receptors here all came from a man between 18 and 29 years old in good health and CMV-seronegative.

The CDR3 bases are TGCAGCGTCCCGGGACAGGGGAGGGTGGATGAGCAGTTCTTC. Protein: CSVPGQGRVDEQFF. The chain carries TRBV29-1 and TRBJ2-1; 10 bases align to TRBD1. With V trimmed by 6 bases and J by 8 bases, 10 bases remained unmatched. Germline CDR1 and CDR2: SQVTM and ANQGSEA. This CDR3 is built from 14 residues.

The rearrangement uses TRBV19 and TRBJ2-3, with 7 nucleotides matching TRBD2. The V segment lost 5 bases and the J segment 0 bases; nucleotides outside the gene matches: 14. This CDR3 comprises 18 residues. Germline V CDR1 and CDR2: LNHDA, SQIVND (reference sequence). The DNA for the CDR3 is TGTGCCAGTAGTTTTTTTGGCGGGAGCCGCTCTAGCACAGATACGCAGTATTTT. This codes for CASSFFGGSRSSTDTQYF.

The CDR3 is CASSFAGTANQPQHF. The DNA of the CDR3 is TGTGCCAGCAGCTTCGCCGGGACAGCTAATCAGCCCCAGCATTTT. The chain combines TRBV11-2 with TRBJ1-5; 7 nucleotides match TRBD1. The trim removed 3 bases at V and 4 bases at J, leaving 6 bases unmatched. The CDR3 spans 15 residues. Looked up from germline, CDR1 is SGHAT and CDR2 is FQNNGV.

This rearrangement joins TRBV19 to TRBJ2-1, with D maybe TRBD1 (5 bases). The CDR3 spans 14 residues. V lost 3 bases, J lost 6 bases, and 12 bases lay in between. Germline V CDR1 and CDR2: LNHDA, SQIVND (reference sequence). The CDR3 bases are TGTGCCAGTAGTATCGTCCAGGGCCGCAATGAGCAGTTCTTC. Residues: CASSIVQGRNEQFF.

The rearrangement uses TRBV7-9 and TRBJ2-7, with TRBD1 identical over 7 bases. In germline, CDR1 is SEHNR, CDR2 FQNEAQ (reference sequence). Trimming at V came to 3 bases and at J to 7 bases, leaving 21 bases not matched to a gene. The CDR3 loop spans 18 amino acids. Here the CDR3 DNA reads TGTGCCAGCAGCTTTCGAATGGGGCAAACAGGGGAAGTAGTGGAGCAGTACTTC. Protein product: CASSFRMGQTGEVVEQYF.

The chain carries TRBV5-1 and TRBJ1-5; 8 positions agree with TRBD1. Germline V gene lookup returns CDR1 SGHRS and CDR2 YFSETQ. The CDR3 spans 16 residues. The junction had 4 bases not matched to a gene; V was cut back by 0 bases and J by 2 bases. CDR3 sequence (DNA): TGCGCCAGCAGCTTGGGGGACAGGTACGGCAATCAGCCCCAGCATTTT. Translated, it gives CASSLGDRYGNQPQHF.

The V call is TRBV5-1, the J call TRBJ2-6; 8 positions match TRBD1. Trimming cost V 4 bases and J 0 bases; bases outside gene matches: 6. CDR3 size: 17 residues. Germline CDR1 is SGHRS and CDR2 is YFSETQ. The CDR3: CASSPTGASSGANVLTF. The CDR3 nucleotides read TGCGCCAGCAGCCCGACAGGGGCGAGCTCTGGGGCCAACGTCCTGACTTTC.

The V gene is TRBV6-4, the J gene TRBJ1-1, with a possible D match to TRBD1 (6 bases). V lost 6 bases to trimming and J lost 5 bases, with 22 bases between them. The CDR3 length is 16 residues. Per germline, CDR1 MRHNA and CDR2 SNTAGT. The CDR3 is CASRQSSRGLWTEAFF. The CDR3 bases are TGTGCCAGCAGACAAAGCAGCAGGGGATTATGGACTGAAGCTTTCTTT.

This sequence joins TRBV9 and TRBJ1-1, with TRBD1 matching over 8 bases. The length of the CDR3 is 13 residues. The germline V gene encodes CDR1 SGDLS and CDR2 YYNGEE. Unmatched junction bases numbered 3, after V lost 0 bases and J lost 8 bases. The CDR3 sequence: CASSVGDRGEAFF. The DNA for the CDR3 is TGTGCCAGCAGCGTAGGAGACAGGGGAGAAGCTTTCTTT.

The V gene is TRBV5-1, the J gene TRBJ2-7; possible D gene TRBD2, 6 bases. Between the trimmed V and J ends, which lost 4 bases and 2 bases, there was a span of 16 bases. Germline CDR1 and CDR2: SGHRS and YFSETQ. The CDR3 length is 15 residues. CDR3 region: CASSPAASGAYEQYF. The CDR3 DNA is TGCGCCAGCAGCCCCGCGGCCTCGGGGGCCTACGAGCAGTACTTC.

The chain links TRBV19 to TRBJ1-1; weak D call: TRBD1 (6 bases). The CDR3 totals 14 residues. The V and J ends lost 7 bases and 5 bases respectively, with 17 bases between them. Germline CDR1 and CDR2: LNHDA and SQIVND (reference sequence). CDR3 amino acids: CASKMSGQWTEAFF. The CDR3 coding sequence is TGTGCCAGTAAAATGTCGGGACAATGGACTGAAGCTTTCTTT.

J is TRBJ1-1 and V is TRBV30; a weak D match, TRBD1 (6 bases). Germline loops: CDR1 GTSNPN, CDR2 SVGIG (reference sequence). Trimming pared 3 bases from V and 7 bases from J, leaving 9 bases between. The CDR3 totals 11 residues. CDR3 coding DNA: TGTGCCTGGAGCCAAGGGGGTGAAGCTTTCTTT. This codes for CAWSQGGEAFF.

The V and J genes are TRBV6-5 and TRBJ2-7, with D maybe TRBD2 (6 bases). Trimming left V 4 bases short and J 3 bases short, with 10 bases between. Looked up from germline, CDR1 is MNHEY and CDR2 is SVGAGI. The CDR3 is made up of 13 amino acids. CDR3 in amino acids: CASSSWGDYEQYF. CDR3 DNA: TGTGCCAGCAGTTCCTGGGGGGACTACGAGCAGTACTTC.

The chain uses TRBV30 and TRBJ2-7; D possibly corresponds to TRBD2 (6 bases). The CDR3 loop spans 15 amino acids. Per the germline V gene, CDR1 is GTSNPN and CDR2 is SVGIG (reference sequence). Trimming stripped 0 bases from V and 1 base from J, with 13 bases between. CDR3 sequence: CAWSVLGTPSYEQYF. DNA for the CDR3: TGTGCCTGGAGTGTACTTGGGACTCCATCCTACGAGCAGTACTTC. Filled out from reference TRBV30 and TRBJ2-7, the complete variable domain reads SQTIHQWPATLVQPVGSPLSLECTVEGTSNPNLYWYRQAAGRGLQLLFYSVGIGQISSEVPQNLSASRPQDRQFILSSKKLLLSDSGFYLCAWSVLGTPSYEQYFGPGTRLTVT.

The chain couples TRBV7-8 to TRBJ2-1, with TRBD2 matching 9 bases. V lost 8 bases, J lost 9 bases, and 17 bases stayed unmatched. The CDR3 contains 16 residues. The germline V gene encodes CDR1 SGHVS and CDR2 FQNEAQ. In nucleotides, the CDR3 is TGTGCCAGCCGAATCGAAGTTGGGCTAGCGGGACTTGAGCAGTTCTTC. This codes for CASRIEVGLAGLEQFF.

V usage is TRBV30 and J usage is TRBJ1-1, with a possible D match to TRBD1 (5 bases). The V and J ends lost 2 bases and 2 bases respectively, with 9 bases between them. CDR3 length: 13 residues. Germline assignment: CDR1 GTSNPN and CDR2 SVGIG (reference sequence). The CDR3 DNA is TGTGCCTGGAGTAGCAGGGCCAACACTGAAGCTTTCTTT. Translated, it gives CAWSSRANTEAFF.

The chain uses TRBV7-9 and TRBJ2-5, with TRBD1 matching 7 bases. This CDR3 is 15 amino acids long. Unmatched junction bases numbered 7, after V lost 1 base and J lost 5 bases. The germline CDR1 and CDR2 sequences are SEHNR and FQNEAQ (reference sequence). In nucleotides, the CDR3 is TGTGCCAGCAGCTTAGGGCACAGGGGTGAGGAGACCCAGTACTTC. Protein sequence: CASSLGHRGEETQYF.

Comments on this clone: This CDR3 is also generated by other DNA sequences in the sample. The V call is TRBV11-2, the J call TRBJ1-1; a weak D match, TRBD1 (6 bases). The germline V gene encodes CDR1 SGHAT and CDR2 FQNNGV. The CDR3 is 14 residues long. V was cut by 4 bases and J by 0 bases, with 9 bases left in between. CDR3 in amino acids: CASSWGQMNTEAFF. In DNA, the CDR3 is TGTGCCAGCAGCTGGGGGCAGATGAACACTGAAGCTTTCTTT.

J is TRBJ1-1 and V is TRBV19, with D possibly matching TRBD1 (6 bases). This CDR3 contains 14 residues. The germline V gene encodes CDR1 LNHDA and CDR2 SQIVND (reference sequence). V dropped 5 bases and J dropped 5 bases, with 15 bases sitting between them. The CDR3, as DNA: TGTGCCAGTAGTCTTGGACAGTTAGGTACTGAAGCTTTCTTT. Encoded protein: CASSLGQLGTEAFF.

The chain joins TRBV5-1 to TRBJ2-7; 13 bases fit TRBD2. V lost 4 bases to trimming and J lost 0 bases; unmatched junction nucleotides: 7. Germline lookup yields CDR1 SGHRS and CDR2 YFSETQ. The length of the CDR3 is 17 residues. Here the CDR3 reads CASSLWGTSGNSYEQYF. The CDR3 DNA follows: TGCGCCAGCAGCCTGTGGGGGACTAGCGGGAACTCCTACGAGCAGTACTTC.

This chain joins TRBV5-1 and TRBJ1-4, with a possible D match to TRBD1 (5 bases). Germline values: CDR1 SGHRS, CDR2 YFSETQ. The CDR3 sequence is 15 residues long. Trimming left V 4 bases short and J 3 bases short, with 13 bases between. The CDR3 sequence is CASSRTGPANEKLFF. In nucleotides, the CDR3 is TGCGCCAGCAGCAGAACAGGCCCCGCTAATGAAAAACTGTTTTTT. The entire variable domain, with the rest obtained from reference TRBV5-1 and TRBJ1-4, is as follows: KAGVTQTPRYLIKTRGQQVTLSCSPISGHRSVSWYQQTPGQGLQFLFEYFSETQRNKGNFPGRFSGRQFSNSRSEMNVSTLELGDSALYLCASSRTGPANEKLFFGSGTQLSVL.

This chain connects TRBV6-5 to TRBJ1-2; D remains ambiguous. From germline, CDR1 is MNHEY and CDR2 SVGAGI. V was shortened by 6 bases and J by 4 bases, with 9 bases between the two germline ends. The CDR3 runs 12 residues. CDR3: CASRGSVYGYTF. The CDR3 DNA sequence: TGTGCCAGCAGAGGGAGCGTCTATGGCTACACCTTC.

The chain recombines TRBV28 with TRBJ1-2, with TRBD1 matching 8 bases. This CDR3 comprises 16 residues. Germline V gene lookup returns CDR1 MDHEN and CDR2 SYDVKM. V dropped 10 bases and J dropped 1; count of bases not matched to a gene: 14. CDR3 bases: TGTGCCATCCTACGAGGCAGGGGGCTGGTTAACTATGGCTACACCTTC. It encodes CAILRGRGLVNYGYTF.

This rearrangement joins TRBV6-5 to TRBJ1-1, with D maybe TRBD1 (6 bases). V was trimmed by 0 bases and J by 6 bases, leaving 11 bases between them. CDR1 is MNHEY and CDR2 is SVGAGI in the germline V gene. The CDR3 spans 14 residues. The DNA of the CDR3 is TGTGCCAGCAGTTACTCGTCCAGGGGCCCTGAAGCTTTCTTT. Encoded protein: CASSYSSRGPEAFF.

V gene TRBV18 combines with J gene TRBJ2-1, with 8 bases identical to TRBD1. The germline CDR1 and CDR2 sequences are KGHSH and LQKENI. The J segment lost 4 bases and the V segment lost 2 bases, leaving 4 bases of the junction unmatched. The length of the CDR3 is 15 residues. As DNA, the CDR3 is TGTGCCAGCTCACCAGGGCAGGGGGCTTACAATGAGCAGTTCTTC. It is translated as CASSPGQGAYNEQFF.

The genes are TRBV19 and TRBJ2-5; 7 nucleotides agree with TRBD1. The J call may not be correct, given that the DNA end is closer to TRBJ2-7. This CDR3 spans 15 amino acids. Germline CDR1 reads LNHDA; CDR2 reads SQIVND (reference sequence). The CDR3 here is CASSSRTGSPNEQYF. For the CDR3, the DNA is TGTGCCAGTAGTAGCCGGACAGGATCGCCCAACGAGCAGTACTTC.